This TCR beta chain was sequenced for a study of Graves' ophthalmopathy and Graves' hyperthyroidism. Findings and limits, study-wide: Blood was where most expanded thyroid clonotypes above 0.001 frequency also turned up. The model flagged ophthalmopathy progression at over 60% sensitivity and 72% to 75% specificity.

The trim removed 6 bases at V and 10 bases at J, leaving 11 bases unmatched. The CDR3 has 14 residues. Excluded: other autoimmune disease, uncontrolled infection, pregnancy or lactation. RNA transcripts served as template for amplifying TCR beta CDR3 sequences. After a first-round RT-PCR with HTBI primers, a second-round multiplex PCR was run. TCRdb itself ran the multiplex PCR reads through MiXCR, one entry per CDR3 protein. The table lists more than 1,000,000 distinct CDR3 sequences, about 35% of them singletons. This clonotype was found once. No antigen is known for it. This clonotype originated in an adult man with Graves' hyperthyroidism. The sample was peripheral blood or thyroid tissue (not recorded which). V is TRBV12-3 or TRBV12-4 and J is TRBJ2-5, with TRBD1 matching over 10 bases. The CDR3 reads CASSRDRGLDDQYF. Written as DNA, the CDR3 is TGTGCCAGCAGCCGGGACAGGGGATTGGATGACCAGTACTTC.